Listed here is a single T cell receptor (beta chain). Its antigen is unknown. In the PCR, 60 Vbeta and 13 Jbeta primers were used. Sequencing was performed with immunoSEQ multiplex PCR; in TCRdb, only in-frame clones are kept and a portion is missing. The sample contains about 160,000 clones, approximately 79% of which appear only once. The record originates from a study of cytomegalovirus exposure and HLA in healthy donors. Overall study results and limits: The presence/absence work took it that sequencing depth was about the same across donors. The investigators catalogued some 150 TCR beta chains as cytomegalovirus-associated.

The ends lost 10 bases at V and 3 bases at J; junction bases unmatched: 17. The CDR3 covers 16 residues. Germline assignment: CDR1 WSHSY and CDR2 SAAADI. The chain combines TRBV10-2 with TRBJ2-7, with TRBD2 matching over 8 bases. Sequenced: PBMCs. This TCR came from a man aged 40-49 years in good health and CMV-seronegative. The CDR3 is CATSWGASGYIYEQYF. DNA for the CDR3: TGCGCCACTTCGTGGGGGGCTAGCGGGTATATCTACGAGCAGTACTTC.